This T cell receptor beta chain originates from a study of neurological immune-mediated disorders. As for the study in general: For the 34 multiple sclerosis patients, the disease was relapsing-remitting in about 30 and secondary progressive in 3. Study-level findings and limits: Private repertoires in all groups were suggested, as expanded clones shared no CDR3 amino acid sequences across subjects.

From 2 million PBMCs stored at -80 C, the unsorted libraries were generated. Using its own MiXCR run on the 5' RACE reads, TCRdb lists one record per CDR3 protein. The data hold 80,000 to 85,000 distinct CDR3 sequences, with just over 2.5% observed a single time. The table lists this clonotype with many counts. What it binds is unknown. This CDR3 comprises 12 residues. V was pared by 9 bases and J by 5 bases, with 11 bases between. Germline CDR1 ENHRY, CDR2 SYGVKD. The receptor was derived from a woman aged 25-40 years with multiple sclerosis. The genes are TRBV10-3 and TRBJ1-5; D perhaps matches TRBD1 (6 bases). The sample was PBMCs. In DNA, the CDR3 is TGTGCCATTGGCCCAGGGGATCAGCCCCAGCATTTT. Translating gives CAIGPGDQPQHF.